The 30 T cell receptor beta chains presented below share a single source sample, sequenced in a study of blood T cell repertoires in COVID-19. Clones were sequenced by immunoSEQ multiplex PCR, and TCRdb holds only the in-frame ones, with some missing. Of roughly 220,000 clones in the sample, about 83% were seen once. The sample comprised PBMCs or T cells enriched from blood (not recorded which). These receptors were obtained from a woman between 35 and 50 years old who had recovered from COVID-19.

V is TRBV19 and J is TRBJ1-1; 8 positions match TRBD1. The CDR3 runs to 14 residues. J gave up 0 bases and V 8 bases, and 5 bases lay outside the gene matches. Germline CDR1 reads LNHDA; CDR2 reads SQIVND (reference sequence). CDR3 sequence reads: CASQQGVLNTEAFF. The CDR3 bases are TGTGCCAGTCAACAGGGGGTGCTGAACACTGAAGCTTTCTTT.

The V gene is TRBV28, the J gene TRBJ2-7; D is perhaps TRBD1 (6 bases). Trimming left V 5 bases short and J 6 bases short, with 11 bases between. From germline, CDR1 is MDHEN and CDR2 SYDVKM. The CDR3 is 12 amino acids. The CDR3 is CASSPQGGEQYF. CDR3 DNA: TGTGCCAGCAGTCCCCAAGGGGGCGAGCAGTACTTC.

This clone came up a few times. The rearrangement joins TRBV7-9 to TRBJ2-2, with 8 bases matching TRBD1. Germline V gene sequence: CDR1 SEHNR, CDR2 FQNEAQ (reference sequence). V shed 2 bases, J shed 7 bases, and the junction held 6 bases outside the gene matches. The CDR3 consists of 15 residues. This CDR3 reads CASSLLTGADGELFF. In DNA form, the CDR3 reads TGTGCCAGCAGCTTATTGACAGGGGCCGACGGGGAGCTGTTTTTT. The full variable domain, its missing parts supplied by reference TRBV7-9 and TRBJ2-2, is DTGVSQNPRHKITKRGQNVTFRCDPISEHNRLYWYRQTLGQGPEFLTYFQNEAQLEKSRLLSDRFSAERPKGSFSTLEIQRTEQGDSAMYLCASSLLTGADGELFFGEGSRLTVL.

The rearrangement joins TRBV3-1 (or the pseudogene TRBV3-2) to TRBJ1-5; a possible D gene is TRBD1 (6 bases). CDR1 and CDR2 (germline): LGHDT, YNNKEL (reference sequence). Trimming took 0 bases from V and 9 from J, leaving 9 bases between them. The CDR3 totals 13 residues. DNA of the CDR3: TGTGCCAGCAGCCAAGACATAGGGGGGCCCCAGCATTTT. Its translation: CASSQDIGGPQHF.

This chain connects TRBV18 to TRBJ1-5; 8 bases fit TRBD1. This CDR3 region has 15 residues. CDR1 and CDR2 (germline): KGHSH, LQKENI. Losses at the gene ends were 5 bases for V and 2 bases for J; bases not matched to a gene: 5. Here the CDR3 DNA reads TGTGCCAGCTCATTCGGACAGGGCCGCAATCAGCCCCAGCATTTT. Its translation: CASSFGQGRNQPQHF.

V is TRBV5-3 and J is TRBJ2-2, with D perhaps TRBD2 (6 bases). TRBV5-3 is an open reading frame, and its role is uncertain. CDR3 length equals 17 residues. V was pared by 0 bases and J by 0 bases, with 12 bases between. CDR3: CARSLAMGGSNTGELFF. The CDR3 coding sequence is TGTGCCAGAAGCTTGGCCATGGGGGGATCGAACACCGGGGAGCTGTTTTTT.

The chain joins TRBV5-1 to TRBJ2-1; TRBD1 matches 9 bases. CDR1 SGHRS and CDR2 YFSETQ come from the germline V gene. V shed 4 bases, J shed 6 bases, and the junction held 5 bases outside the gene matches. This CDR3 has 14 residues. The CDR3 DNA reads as TGCGCCAGCAGCATAGAGACAGGGGGCAATGAGCAGTTCTTC. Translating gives CASSIETGGNEQFF.

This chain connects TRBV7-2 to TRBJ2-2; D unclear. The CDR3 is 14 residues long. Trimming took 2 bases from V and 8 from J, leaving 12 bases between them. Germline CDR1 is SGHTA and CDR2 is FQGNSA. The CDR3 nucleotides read TGTGCCAGCAGCTTAAATTCTGTAATAGGGGAGCTGTTTTTT. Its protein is CASSLNSVIGELFF.

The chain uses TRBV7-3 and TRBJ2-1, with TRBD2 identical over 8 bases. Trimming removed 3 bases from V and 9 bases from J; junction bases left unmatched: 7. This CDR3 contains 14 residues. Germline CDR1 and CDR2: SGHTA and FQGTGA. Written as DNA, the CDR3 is TGTGCCAGCAGCTTCGGTAGCGGGATAACTGAGCAGTTCTTC. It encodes CASSFGSGITEQFF.

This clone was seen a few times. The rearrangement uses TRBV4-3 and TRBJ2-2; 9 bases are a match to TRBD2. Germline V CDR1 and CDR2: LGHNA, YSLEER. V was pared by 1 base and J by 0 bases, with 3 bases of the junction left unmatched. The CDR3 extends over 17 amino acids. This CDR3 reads CASSQVRLAANTGELFF. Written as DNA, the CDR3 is TGCGCCAGCAGCCAAGTTAGACTAGCGGCGAACACCGGGGAGCTGTTTTTT.

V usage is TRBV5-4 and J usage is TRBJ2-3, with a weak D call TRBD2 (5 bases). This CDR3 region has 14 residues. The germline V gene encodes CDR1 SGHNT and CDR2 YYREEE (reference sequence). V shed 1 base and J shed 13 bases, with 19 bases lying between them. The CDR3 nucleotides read TGTGCCAGCAGCTTGAAAGCAGCGGAGGACCTGGAGTATTTT. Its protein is CASSLKAAEDLEYF.

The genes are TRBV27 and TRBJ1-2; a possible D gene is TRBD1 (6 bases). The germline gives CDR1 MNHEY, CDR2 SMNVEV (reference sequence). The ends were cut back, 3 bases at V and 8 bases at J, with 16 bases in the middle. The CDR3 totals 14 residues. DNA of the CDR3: TGTGCCAGCAGTTTCTCGGCAGGGGTGAGGGGCTACACCTTC. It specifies CASSFSAGVRGYTF.

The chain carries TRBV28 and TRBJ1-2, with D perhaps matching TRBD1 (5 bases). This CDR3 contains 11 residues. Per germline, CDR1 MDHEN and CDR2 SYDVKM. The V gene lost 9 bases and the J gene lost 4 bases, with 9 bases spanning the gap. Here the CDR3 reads CARRGVYGYTF. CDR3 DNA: TGTGCCAGAAGGGGTGTCTATGGCTACACCTTC.

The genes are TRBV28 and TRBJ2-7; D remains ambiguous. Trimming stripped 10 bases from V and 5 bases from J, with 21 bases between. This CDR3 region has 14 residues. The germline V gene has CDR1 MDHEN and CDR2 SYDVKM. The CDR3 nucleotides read TGTGCCACGCGAGCCTTCCTCTCTGTCGACGAGCAGTACTTC. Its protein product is CATRAFLSVDEQYF.

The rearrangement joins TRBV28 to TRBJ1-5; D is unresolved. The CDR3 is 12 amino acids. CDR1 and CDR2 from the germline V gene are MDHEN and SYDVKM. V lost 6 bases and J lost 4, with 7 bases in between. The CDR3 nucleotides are TGTGCCAGCAGGGAAGCGAATCAGCCCCAGCATTTT. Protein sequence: CASREANQPQHF. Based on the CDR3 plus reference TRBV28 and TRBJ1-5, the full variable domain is DVKVTQSSRYLVKRTGEKVFLECVQDMDHENMFWYRQDPGLGLRLIYFSYDVKMKEKGDIPEGYSVSREKKERFSLILESASTNQTSMYLCASREANQPQHFGDGTRLSIL.

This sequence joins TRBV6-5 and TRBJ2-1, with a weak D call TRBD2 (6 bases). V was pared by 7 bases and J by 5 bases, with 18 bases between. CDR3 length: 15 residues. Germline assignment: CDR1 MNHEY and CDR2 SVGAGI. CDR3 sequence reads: CASTRGGSSNNEQFF. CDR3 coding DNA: TGTGCCAGCACCCGAGGAGGGAGTTCGAACAATGAGCAGTTCTTC.

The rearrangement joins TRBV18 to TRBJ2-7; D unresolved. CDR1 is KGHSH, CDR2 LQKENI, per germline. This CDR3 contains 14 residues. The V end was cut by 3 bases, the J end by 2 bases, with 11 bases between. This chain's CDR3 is CASSPGDGAYEQYF. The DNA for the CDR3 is TGTGCCAGCTCACCCGGCGACGGAGCCTACGAGCAGTACTTC.

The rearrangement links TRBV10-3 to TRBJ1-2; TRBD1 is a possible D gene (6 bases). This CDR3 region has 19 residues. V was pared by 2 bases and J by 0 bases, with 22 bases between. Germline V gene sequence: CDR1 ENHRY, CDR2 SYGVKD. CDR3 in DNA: TGTGCCATCAGTGAGGGCGGACAGTCTGCACTCGAAACTAACTATGGCTACACCTTC. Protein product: CAISEGGQSALETNYGYTF.

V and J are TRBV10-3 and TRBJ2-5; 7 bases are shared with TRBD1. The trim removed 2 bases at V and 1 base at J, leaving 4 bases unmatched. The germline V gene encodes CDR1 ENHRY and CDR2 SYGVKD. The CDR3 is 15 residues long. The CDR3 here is CAISERGQSQETQYF. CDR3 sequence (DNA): TGTGCCATCAGTGAGAGGGGACAGAGCCAAGAGACCCAGTACTTC.

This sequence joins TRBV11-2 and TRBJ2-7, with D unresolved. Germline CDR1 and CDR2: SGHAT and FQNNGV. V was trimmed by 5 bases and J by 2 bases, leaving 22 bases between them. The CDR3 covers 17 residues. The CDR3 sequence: CASSVAFGPLATYEQYV. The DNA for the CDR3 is TGTGCCAGCAGCGTAGCTTTTGGTCCCTTGGCCACCTACGAGCAGTACGTC.

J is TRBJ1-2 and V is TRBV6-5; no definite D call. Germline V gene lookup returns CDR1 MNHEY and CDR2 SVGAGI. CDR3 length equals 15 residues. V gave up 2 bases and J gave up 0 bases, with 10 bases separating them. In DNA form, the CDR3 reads TGTGCCAGCAGTTACATGACAAAAGCTAACTATGGCTACACCTTC. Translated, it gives CASSYMTKANYGYTF.

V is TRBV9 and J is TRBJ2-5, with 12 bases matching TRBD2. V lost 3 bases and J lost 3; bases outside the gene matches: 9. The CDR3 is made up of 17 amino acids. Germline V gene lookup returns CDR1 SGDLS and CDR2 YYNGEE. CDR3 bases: TGTGCCAGCAGCGACGGGGGTACTAGCGGGAGGAAAGAGACCCAGTACTTC. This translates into CASSDGGTSGRKETQYF.

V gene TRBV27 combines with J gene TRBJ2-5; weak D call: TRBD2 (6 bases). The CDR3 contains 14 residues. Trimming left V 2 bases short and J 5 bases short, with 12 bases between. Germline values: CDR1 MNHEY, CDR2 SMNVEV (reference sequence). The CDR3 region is CASSLSPRGETQYF. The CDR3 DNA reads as TGTGCCAGCAGTTTAAGTCCCCGGGGGGAGACCCAGTACTTC.

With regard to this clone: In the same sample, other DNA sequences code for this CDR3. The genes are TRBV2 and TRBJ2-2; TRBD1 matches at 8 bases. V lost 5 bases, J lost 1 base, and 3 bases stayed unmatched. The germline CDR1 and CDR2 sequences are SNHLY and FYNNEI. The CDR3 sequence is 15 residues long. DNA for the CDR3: TGTGCCAGCAGTAGACAGGGGCGGAACACCGGGGAGCTGTTTTTT. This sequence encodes CASSRQGRNTGELFF.

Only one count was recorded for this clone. CDR3 protein: CASSQDQLAGGLHNEQFF. CDR3 DNA: TGCGCCAGCAGCCAAGATCAGCTAGCGGGAGGGTTACACAATGAGCAGTTCTTC. The chain joins TRBV4-1 to TRBJ2-1; TRBD2 matches 12 bases. Unmatched junction bases numbered 8, after V lost 0 bases and J lost 5 bases. The CDR3 runs to 18 residues. The germline CDR1 and CDR2 sequences are MGHRA and YSYEKL.

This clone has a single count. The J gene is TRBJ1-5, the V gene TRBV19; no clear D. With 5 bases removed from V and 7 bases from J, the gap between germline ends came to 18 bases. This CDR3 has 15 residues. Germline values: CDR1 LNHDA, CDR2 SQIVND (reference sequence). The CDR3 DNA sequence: TGTGCCAGTAGTCGGGTGCGGAAATCGAGGCAGCCCCAGCATTTT. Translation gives CASSRVRKSRQPQHF.

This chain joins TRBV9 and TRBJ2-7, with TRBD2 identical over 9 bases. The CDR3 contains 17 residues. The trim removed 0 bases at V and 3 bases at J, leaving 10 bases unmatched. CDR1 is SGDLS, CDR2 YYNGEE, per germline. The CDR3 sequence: CASSVVSSGRVGYEQYV. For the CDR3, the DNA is TGTGCCAGCAGCGTAGTGAGTAGCGGGAGAGTGGGCTACGAGCAGTACGTC.

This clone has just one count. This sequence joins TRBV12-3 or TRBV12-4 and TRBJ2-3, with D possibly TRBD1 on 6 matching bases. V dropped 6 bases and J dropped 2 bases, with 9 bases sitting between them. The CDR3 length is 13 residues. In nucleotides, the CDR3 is TGTGCCAGCAGCAACAGGGCCACAGATACGCAGTATTTT. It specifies CASSNRATDTQYF.

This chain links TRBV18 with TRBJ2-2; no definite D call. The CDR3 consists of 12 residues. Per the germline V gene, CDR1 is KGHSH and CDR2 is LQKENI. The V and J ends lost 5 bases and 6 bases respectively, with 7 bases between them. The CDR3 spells CASSSVPGELFF. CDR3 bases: TGTGCCAGCTCAAGCGTCCCCGGGGAGCTGTTTTTT. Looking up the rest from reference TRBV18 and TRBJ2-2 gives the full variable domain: NAGVMQNPRHLVRRRGQEARLRCSPMKGHSHVYWYRQLPEEGLKFMVYLQKENIIDESGMPKERFSAEFPKEGPSILRIQQVVRGDSAAYFCASSSVPGELFFGEGSRLTVL.

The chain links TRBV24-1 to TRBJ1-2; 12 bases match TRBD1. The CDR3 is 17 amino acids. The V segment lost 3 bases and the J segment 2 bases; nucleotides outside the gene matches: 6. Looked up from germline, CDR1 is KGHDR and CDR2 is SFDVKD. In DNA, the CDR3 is TGTGCCACCAGTGATAGCGCCGGGACAGGGGGCAACTATGGCTACACCTTC. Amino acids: CATSDSAGTGGNYGYTF.